The subject of this entry is one T cell receptor (beta chain). Assay used: immunoSEQ multiplex PCR; TCRdb lists only in-frame clones, some missing. The profile shows about 120,000 clones, more than 75% of them singletons. Trimming stripped 4 bases from V and 2 bases from J, with 15 bases between. The CDR3 extends over 14 amino acids. Per germline, CDR1 GTSNPN and CDR2 SVGIG (reference sequence). This record belongs to a study of cytomegalovirus exposure and HLA in healthy donors. Source material: PBMCs. This clonotype was sampled from a woman aged 25 to 39 in good health and CMV-seronegative. V usage is TRBV30 and J usage is TRBJ2-7, with D possibly matching TRBD1 (6 bases). CDR3 in amino acids: CAWKKDSTTYEQYF. The DNA of the CDR3 is TGTGCCTGGAAAAAGGACAGTACGACCTACGAGCAGTACTTC.